These 11 T cell receptor beta chains originate from one sample sequenced in a study of cytomegalovirus exposure and HLA in healthy donors. Vbeta (60) and Jbeta (13) primers were used in the PCR. Profiled with immunoSEQ multiplex PCR; TCRdb holds only in-frame clones, not every one. The repertoire holds roughly 190,000 clones, with more than 80% as singletons. Material for sequencing was PBMCs. The origin of the receptors is a woman aged 45-65 years in good health and CMV-seropositive.

The rearrangement links TRBV6-6 to TRBJ2-7; 11 nucleotides align to TRBD2. V shed 6 bases, J shed 6 bases, and the junction held 10 bases outside the gene matches. Germline CDR1 and CDR2: MNHNY and SVGAGI (reference sequence). This CDR3 is built from 15 residues. In DNA form, the CDR3 reads TGTGCCAGCAGGCCCACTAGCGGGGGCAGTCCCGAGCAGTACTTC. This codes for CASRPTSGGSPEQYF.

Only one count was recorded for this clone. The rearrangement joins TRBV6-1 to TRBJ2-5; 7 bases agree with TRBD1. The J call could be wrong; TRBJ2-7 is a better fit for the DNA end. Germline-derived CDR1 and CDR2 are MNHNS and SASEGT. The CDR3 totals 16 residues. The CDR3 DNA sequence: TGTGCCAGCAGTGAAAGCGACAGGGTGGGCACCTACGAGCAGTACTTC. The encoded protein is CASSESDRVGTYEQYF.

This clone has just one count. This sequence joins TRBV6-1 and TRBJ1-3; D is possibly TRBD1 (5 bases). V lost 5 bases and J lost 0, with 8 bases in between. The CDR3 is 14 residues long. The V gene's germline CDR1 is MNHNS and CDR2 SASEGT. The CDR3 loop is CASSPGGSGNTIYF. In DNA form, the CDR3 reads TGTGCCAGCAGTCCGGGGGGCTCTGGAAACACCATATATTTT.

The rearrangement joins TRBV2 to TRBJ1-3; possibly TRBD1 for D (5 bases). Between the trimmed V and J ends, which lost 6 bases and 0 bases, there was a span of 12 bases. There are 15 residues in the CDR3. Germline V gene data show CDR1 as SNHLY and CDR2 as FYNNEI. The chain's CDR3 is CASRSDSYSGNTIYF. The CDR3 region has the DNA TGTGCCAGCAGATCCGACAGCTACTCTGGAAACACCATATATTTT.

The V call is TRBV7-3, the J call TRBJ1-3; no definite D call. This CDR3 has 15 amino acids. The V and J ends lost 2 bases and 4 bases respectively, with 12 bases between them. Germline V gives CDR1 SGHTA, CDR2 FQGTGA. The CDR3 loop is CASSLDGEPGNTIYF. The CDR3 DNA reads TGTGCCAGCAGCTTAGACGGAGAGCCGGGAAACACCATATATTTT.

This clone was counted a few times. The chain couples TRBV6-6 to TRBJ1-1, with D possibly TRBD1 on 5 matching bases. This CDR3 is built from 11 residues. Germline CDR1 and CDR2: MNHNY and SVGAGI (reference sequence). V was shortened by 8 bases and J by 2 bases, with 6 bases between the two germline ends. CDR3: CASQGNTEAFF. The DNA for the CDR3 is TGTGCCAGCCAGGGAAACACTGAAGCTTTCTTT.

The CDR3 sequence: CASSVVEGAGGYTF. In nucleotides, the CDR3 is TGTGCCAGCAGCGTAGTGGAGGGGGCTGGGGGCTACACCTTC. V is TRBV9 and J is TRBJ1-2; 7 nucleotides match TRBD1. V was clipped by 0 bases and J by 8 bases; unmatched bases: 7. CDR3 length: 14 amino acids. Germline V CDR1 and CDR2: SGDLS, YYNGEE.

With respect to this clone: The sample holds other DNA sequences that translate to the same CDR3. The chain recombines TRBV18 with TRBJ2-1; a weak D match, TRBD1 (8 bases). Germline V gene lookup returns CDR1 KGHSH and CDR2 LQKENI. Trimming cost V 3 bases and J 9 bases, with 15 bases left between them. The CDR3 length is 14 residues. The CDR3 nucleotides read TGTGCCAGCTCACCCGGGACAGGACTAGGTGAGCAGTTCTTC. Translation gives CASSPGTGLGEQFF. Filled out from reference TRBV18 and TRBJ2-1, the complete variable domain reads NAGVMQNPRHLVRRRGQEARLRCSPMKGHSHVYWYRQLPEEGLKFMVYLQKENIIDESGMPKERFSAEFPKEGPSILRIQQVVRGDSAAYFCASSPGTGLGEQFFGPGTRLTVL.

This chain uses TRBV5-1 with TRBJ1-4, with TRBD1 matching over 7 bases. The CDR3 extends over 16 amino acids. CDR1 is SGHRS and CDR2 is YFSETQ in the germline V gene. The V segment lost 4 bases and the J segment 8 bases; nucleotides outside the gene matches: 14. CDR3 protein: CASSPQKTGTLEKLFF. CDR3 in DNA: TGCGCCAGCAGCCCCCAGAAGACAGGGACTTTGGAAAAACTGTTTTTT.

This sequence joins TRBV1 and TRBJ2-7; TRBD1, the D gene given by the table, was not confirmed from the DNA. TRBV1 is labeled a pseudogene. The CDR3 contains 19 residues. The CDR3 nucleotides are TGCACCAGCAGCCACCCCCTGGTCCCCAAACCCCCGAACAGGTACGAGCAGTACTTC. Residues: CTSSHPLVPKPPNRYEQYF.

The rearrangement joins TRBV30 to TRBJ1-1; D is possibly TRBD1 (6 bases). This CDR3 is built from 12 residues. Germline CDR1 reads GTSNPN; CDR2 reads SVGIG (reference sequence). V was clipped by 3 bases and J by 5 bases, with 10 bases between them. The CDR3 nucleotides are TGTGCCTGGAGGAGGGGGAGAACTGAAGCTTTCTTT. Its protein product is CAWRRGRTEAFF.